This TCR beta chain came from a study of early stage breast cancer tumors. Whole-study context: Of around 15 invasive breast tumors, around 13 were hormone receptor-positive, HER2-negative.

There are a few counts of this clone. Its antigen is as yet unknown. General observations from the study: Compared with adjacent normal breast, tumors showed around 2.7-fold denser, more clonal T cells.

Assay used: immunoSEQ multiplex PCR; TCRdb lists only in-frame clones, some missing. The repertoire holds about 48,000 clones, with 65% to 90% as singletons. The CDR3 contains 15 residues. Germline V gene sequence: CDR1 LGHNA, CDR2 YSLEER. The V and J ends lost 0 bases and 2 bases respectively, with 10 bases between them. The sequencing input was blood. This TCR was sampled from a person between 50 and 60 years old with breast cancer. The chain has TRBV4-3 and TRBJ1-2, with no clear D. CDR3 nucleotide sequence: TGCGCCAGCAGCCAAGAGTTTCCGGGGAACTATGGCTACACCTTC. Translation: CASSQEFPGNYGYTF.